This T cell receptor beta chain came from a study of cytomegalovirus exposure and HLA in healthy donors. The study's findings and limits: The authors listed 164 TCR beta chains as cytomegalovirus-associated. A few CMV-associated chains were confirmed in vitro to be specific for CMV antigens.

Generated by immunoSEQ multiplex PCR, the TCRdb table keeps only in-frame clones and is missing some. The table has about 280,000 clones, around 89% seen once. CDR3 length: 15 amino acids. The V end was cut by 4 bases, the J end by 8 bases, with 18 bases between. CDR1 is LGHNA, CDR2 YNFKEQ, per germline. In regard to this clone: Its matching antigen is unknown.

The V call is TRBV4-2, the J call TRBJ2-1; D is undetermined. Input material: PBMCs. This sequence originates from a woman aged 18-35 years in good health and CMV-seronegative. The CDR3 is CASSPSPGILDEQFF. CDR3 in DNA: TGTGCCAGCAGCCCATCCCCAGGAATACTCGATGAGCAGTTCTTC.